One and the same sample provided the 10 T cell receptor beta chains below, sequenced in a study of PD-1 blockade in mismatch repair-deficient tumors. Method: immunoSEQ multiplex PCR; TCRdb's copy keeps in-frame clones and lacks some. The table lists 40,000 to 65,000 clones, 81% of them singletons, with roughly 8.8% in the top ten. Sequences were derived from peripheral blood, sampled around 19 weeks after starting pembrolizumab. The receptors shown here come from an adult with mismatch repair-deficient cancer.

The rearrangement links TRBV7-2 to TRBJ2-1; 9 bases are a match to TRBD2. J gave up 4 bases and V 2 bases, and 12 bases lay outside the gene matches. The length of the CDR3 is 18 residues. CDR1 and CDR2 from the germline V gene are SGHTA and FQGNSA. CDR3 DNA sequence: TGTGCCAGCAGCTTATCTCCAGCGGGGGGCACCTTTTACAATGAGCAGTTCTTC. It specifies CASSLSPAGGTFYNEQFF.

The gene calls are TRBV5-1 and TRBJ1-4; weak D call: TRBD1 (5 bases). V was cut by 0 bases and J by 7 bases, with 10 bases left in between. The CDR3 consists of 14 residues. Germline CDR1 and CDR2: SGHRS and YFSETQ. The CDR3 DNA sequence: TGCGCCAGCAGCTTGGGGCAGGGATTTGAAAAACTGTTTTTT. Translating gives CASSLGQGFEKLFF.

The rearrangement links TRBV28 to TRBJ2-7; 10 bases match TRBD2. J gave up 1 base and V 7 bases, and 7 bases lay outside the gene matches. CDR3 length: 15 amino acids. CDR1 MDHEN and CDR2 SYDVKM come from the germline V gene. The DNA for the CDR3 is TGTGCCAGCACTTATCGGACTAGCGGATCCTACGAGCAGTACTTC. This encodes CASTYRTSGSYEQYF.

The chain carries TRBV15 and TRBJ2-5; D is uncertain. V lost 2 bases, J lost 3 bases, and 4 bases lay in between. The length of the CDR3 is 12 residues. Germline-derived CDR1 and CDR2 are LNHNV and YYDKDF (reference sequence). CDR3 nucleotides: TGTGCCACCAGCAGACAAAAAGAGACCCAGTACTTC. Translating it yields CATSRQKETQYF.

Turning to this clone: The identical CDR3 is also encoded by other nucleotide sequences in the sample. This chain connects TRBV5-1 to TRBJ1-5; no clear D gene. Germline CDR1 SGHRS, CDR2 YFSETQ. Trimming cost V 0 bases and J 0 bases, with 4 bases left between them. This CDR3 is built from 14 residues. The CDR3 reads CASSLDGSNQPQHF. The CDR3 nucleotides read TGCGCCAGCAGCTTGGACGGTAGCAATCAGCCCCAGCATTTT.

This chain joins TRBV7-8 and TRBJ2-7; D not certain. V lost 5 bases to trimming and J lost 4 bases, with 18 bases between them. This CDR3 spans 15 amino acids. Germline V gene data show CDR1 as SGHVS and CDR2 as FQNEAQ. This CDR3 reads CASSLQRARSYEQYF. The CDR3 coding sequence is TGTGCCAGCAGCCTCCAAAGAGCACGGAGTTACGAGCAGTACTTC.

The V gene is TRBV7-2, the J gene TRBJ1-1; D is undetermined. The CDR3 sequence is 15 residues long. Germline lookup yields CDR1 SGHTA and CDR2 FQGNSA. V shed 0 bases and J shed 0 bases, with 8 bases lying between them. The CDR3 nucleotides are TGTGCCAGCAGCTTAGCTGGGAGGATGAACACTGAAGCTTTCTTT. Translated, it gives CASSLAGRMNTEAFF. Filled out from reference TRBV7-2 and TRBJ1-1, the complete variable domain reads GAGVSQSPSNKVTEKGKDVELRCDPISGHTALYWYRQSLGQGLEFLIYFQGNSAPDKSGLPSDRFSAERTGGSVSTLTIQRTQQEDSAVYLCASSLAGRMNTEAFFGQGTRLTVV.

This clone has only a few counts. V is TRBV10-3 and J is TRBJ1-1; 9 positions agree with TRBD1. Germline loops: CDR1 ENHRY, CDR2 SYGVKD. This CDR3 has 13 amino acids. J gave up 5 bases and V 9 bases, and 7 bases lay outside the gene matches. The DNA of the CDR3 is TGTGCCATTGCCCGGACAGGGGATACTGAAGCTTTCTTT. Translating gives CAIARTGDTEAFF.

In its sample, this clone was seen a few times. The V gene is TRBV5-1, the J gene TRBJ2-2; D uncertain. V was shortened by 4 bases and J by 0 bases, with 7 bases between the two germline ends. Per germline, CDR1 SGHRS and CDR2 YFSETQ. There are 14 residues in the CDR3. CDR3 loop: CASSDGPNTGELFF. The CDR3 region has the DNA TGCGCCAGCAGCGACGGGCCGAACACCGGGGAGCTGTTTTTT. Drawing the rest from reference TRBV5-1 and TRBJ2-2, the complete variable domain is KAGVTQTPRYLIKTRGQQVTLSCSPISGHRSVSWYQQTPGQGLQFLFEYFSETQRNKGNFPGRFSGRQFSNSRSEMNVSTLELGDSALYLCASSDGPNTGELFFGEGSRLTVL.

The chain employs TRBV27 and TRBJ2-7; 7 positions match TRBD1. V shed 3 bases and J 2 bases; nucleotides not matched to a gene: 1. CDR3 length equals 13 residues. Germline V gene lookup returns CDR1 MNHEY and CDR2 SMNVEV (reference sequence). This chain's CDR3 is CASSFQGAYEQYF. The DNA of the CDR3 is TGTGCCAGCAGTTTCCAGGGGGCCTACGAGCAGTACTTC.